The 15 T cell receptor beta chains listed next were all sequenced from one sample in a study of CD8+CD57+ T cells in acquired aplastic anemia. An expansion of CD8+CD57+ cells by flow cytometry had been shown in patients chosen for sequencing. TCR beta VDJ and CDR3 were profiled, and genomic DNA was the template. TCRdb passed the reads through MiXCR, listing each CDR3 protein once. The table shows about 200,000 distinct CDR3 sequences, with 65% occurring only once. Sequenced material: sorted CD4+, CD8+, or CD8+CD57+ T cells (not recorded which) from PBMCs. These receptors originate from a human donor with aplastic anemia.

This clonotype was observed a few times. The CDR3 nucleotides are TGTGCCACCAGTCCCGTTTCCTATAATTCACCCCTCCACTTT. Amino acid sequence: CATSPVSYNSPLHF. The gene calls are TRBV15 and TRBJ1-6, with unresolved D. The ends were cut back, 6 bases at V and 1 base at J, with 7 bases in the middle. The germline gives CDR1 LNHNV, CDR2 YYDKDF (reference sequence). The length of the CDR3 is 14 residues. The whole variable domain, remainder taken from reference TRBV15 and TRBJ1-6, is DAMVIQNPRYQVTQFGKPVTLSCSQTLNHNVMYWYQQKSSQAPKLLFHYYDKDFNNEADTPDNFQSRRPNTSFCFLDIRSPGLGDTAMYLCATSPVSYNSPLHFGNGTRLTVT.

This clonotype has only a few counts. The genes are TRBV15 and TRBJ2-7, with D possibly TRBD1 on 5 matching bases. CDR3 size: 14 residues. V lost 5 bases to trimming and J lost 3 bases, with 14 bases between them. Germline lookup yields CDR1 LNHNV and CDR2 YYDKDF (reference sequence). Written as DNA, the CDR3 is TGTGCCACCAGCGAAGACAGCGACCGCTACGAGCAGTACTTC. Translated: CATSEDSDRYEQYF.

CDR3 loop: CASSWMGTTYEQYF. The CDR3 DNA is TGCGCCAGCAGCTGGATGGGGACGACCTACGAGCAGTACTTC. The chain combines TRBV5-1 with TRBJ2-7, with D perhaps given as TRBD1 or TRBD2 (5 bases each). The CDR3 is made up of 14 amino acids. Germline V lookup: CDR1 SGHRS, CDR2 YFSETQ. Trimming removed 3 bases at V and 2 bases at J, with 12 bases between. The entire variable domain, with the rest obtained from reference TRBV5-1 and TRBJ2-7, is as follows: KAGVTQTPRYLIKTRGQQVTLSCSPISGHRSVSWYQQTPGQGLQFLFEYFSETQRNKGNFPGRFSGRQFSNSRSEMNVSTLELGDSALYLCASSWMGTTYEQYFGPGTRLTVT.

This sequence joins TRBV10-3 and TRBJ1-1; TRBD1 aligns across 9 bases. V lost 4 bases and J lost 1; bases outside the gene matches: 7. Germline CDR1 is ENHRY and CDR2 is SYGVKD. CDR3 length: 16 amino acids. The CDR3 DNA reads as TGTGCCATCAGTGCCGGGACAGGGAACAAGAACACTGAAGCTTTCTTT. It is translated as CAISAGTGNKNTEAFF.

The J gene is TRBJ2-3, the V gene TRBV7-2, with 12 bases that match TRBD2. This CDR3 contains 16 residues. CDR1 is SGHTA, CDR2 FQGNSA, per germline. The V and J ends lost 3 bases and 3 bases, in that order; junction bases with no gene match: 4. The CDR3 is CASSFSSGGATDTQYF. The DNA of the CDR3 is TGTGCCAGCAGCTTTTCTAGCGGGGGGGCTACAGATACGCAGTATTTT.

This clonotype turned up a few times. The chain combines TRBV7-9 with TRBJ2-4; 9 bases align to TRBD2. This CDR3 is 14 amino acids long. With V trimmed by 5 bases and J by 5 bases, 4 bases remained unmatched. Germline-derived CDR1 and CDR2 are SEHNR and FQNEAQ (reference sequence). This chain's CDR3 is CASSAGLAENIQYF. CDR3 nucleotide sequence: TGTGCCAGCAGCGCGGGACTAGCTGAAAACATTCAGTACTTC.

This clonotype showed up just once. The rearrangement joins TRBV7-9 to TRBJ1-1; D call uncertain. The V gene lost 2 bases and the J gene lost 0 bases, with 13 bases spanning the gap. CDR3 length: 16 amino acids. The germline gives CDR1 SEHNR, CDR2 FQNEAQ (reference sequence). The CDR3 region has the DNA TGTGCCAGCAGCTTATCCGGGCAGTTGATGAACACTGAAGCTTTCTTT. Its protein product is CASSLSGQLMNTEAFF.

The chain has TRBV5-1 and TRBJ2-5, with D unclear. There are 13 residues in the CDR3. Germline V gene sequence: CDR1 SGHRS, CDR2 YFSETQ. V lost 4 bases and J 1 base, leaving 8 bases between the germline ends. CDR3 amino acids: CASSRHIQETQYF. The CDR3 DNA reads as TGCGCCAGCAGCCGCCACATCCAAGAGACCCAGTACTTC.

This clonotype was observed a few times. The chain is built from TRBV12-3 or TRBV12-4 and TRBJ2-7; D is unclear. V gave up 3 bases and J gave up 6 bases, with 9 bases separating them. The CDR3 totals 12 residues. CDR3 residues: CASSFTLREQYF. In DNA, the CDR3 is TGTGCCAGCAGTTTCACTCTGCGCGAGCAGTACTTC.

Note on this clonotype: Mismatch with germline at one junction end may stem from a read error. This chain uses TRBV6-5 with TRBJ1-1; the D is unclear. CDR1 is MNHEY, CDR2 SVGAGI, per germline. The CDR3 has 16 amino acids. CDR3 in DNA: TGTGCCGGCAGTTACTCGGTCTCAGCCCTGAACACTGAAGCTTTCTTT. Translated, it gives CAGSYSVSALNTEAFF.

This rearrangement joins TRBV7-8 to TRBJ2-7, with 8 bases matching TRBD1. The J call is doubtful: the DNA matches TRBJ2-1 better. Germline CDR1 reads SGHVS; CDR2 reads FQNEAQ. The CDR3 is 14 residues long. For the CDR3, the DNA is TGTGCCAGCAGCTTAGGGGCAGGGGGCGGTGAGCAGTTCTTC. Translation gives CASSLGAGGGEQFF.

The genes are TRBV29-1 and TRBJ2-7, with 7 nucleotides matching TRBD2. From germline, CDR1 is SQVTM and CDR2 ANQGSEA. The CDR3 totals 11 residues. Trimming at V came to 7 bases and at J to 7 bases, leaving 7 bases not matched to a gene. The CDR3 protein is CSGWTRGEQYF. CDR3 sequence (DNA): TGCAGCGGTTGGACTAGAGGGGAGCAGTACTTC.

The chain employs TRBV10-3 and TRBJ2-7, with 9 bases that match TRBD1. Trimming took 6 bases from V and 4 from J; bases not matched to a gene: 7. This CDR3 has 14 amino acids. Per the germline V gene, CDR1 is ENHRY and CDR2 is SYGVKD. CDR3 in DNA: TGTGCCATCAGCCCGGACAGGGGAGGGTACGAGCAGTACTTC. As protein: CAISPDRGGYEQYF.

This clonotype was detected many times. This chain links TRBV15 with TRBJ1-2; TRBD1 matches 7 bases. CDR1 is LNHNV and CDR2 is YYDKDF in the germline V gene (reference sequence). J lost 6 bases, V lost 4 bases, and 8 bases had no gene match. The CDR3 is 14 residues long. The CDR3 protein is CATSTRVTGDGYTF. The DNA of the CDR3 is TGTGCCACCAGCACGCGCGTTACAGGGGATGGCTACACCTTC.

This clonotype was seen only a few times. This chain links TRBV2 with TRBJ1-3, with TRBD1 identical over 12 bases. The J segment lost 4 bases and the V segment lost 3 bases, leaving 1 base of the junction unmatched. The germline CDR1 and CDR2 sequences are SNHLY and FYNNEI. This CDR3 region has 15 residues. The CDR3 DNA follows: TGTGCCAGCAGTGAGGGACAGGGGGCCGGAAACACCATATATTTT. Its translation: CASSEGQGAGNTIYF.